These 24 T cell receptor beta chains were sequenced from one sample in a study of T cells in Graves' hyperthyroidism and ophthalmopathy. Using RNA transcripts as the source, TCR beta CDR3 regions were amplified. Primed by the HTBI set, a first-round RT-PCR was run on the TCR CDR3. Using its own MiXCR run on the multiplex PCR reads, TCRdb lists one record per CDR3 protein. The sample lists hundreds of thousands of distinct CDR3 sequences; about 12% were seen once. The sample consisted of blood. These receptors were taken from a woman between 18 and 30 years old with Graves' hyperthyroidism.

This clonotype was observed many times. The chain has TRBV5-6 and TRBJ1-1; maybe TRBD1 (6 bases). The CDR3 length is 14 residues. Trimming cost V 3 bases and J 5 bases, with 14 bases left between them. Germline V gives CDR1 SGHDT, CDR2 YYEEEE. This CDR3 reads CASSWDTLRTEAFF. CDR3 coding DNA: TGTGCCAGCAGCTGGGACACCTTGAGGACTGAAGCTTTCTTT.

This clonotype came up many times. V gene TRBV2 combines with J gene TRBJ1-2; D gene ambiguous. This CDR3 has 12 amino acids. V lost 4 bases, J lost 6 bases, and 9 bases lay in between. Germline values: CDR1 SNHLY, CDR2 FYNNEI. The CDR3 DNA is TGTGCCAGCAGTGGGGCCGGGAATGGCTACACCTTC. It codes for CASSGAGNGYTF. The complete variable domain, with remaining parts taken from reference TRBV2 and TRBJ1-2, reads EPEVTQTPSHQVTQMGQEVILRCVPISNHLYFYWYRQILGQKVEFLVSFYNNEISEKSEIFDDQFSVERPDGSNFTLKIRSTKLEDSAMYFCASSGAGNGYTFGSGTRLTVV.

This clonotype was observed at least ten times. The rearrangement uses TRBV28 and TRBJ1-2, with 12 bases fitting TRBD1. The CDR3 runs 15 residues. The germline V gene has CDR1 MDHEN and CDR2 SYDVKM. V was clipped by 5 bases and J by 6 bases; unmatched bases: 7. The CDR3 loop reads CASSDRDRGLHGYTF. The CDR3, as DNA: TGTGCCAGCAGTGACCGGGACAGGGGGCTTCATGGCTACACCTTC.

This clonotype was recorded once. The CDR3 coding sequence is TGCAGTGCTGACCCGGGACAGGGGGTAGACACTGAAGCTTTCTTT. As protein: CSADPGQGVDTEAFF. This sequence joins TRBV20-1 and TRBJ1-1; 11 nucleotides agree with TRBD1. V shed 5 bases and J 3 bases; nucleotides not matched to a gene: 8. This CDR3 contains 15 residues. CDR1 DFQATT and CDR2 SNEGSKA come from the germline V gene (reference sequence).

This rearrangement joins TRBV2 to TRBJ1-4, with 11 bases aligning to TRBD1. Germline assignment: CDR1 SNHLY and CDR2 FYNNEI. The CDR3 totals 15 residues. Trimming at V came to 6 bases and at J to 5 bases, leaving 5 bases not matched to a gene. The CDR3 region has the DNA TGTGCCAGCAGGGACAGGGGGCGCGGGAATGAAAAACTGTTTTTT. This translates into CASRDRGRGNEKLFF.

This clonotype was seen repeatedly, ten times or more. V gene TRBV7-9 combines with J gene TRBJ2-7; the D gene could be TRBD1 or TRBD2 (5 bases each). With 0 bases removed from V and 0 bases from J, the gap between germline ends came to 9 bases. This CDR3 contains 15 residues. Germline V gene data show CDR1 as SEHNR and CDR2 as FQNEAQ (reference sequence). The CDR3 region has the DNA TGTGCCAGCAGCTTAGCGATTGGGGGCTCCTACGAGCAGTACTTC. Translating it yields CASSLAIGGSYEQYF.

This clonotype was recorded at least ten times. The CDR3 loop is CASSEFRDNYGYTF. DNA of the CDR3: TGTGCCAGCAGTGAATTTAGGGACAACTATGGCTACACCTTC. The chain recombines TRBV2 with TRBJ1-2; tentative D call: TRBD1 (5 bases). With 2 bases removed from V and 2 bases from J, the gap between germline ends came to 9 bases. The CDR3 is 14 residues long. The germline V gene encodes CDR1 SNHLY and CDR2 FYNNEI. The variable domain in full, with the rest retrieved from reference TRBV2 and TRBJ1-2, is EPEVTQTPSHQVTQMGQEVILRCVPISNHLYFYWYRQILGQKVEFLVSFYNNEISEKSEIFDDQFSVERPDGSNFTLKIRSTKLEDSAMYFCASSEFRDNYGYTFGSGTRLTVV.

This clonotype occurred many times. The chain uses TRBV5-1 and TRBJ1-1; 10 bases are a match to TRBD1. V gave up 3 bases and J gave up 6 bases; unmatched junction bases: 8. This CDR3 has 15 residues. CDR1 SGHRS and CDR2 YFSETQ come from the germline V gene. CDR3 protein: CASSSDRGRSAEAFF. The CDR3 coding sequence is TGCGCCAGCAGCTCGGACAGGGGGAGGTCGGCTGAAGCTTTCTTT.

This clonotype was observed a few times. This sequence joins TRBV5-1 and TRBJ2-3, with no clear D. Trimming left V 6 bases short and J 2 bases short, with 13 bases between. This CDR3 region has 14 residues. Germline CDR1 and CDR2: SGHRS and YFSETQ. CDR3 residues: CASTRVLFTDTQYF. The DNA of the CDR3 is TGCGCCAGCACACGGGTCCTCTTCACAGATACGCAGTATTTT.

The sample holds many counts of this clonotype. The CDR3 region has the DNA TGTGCCAGCACCCCATCCCCCTTAGTAGAAGCTTTCTTT. This encodes CASTPSPLVEAFF. This chain connects TRBV28 to TRBJ1-1; no firm D call. In germline, CDR1 is MDHEN, CDR2 SYDVKM. The V gene lost 7 bases and the J gene lost 8 bases, with 17 bases spanning the gap. This CDR3 region has 13 residues. Using reference TRBV28 and TRBJ1-1 for the parts outside the CDR3, the full variable domain is DVKVTQSSRYLVKRTGEKVFLECVQDMDHENMFWYRQDPGLGLRLIYFSYDVKMKEKGDIPEGYSVSREKKERFSLILESASTNQTSMYLCASTPSPLVEAFFGQGTRLTVV.

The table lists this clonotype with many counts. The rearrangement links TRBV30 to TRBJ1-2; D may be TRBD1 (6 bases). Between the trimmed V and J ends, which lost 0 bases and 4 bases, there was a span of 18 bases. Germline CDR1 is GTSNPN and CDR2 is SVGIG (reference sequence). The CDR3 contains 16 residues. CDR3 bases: TGTGCCTGGAGTGTACTGGGACAAACTTTTAGCTATGGCTACACCTTC. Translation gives CAWSVLGQTFSYGYTF.

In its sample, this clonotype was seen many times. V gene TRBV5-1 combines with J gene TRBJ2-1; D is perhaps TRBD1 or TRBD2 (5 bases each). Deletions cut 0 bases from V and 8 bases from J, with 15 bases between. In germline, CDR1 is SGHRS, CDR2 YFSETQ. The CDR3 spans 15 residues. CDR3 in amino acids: CASSLVGELEDEQFF. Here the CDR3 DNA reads TGCGCCAGCAGCTTGGTGGGGGAGTTGGAGGATGAGCAGTTCTTC.

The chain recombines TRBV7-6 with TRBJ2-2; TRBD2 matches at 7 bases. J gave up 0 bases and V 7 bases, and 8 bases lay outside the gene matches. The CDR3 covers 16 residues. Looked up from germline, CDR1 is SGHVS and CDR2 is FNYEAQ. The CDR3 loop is CASTEGGAANTGELFF. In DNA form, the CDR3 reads TGTGCCAGCACCGAGGGAGGGGCCGCGAACACCGGGGAGCTGTTTTTT.

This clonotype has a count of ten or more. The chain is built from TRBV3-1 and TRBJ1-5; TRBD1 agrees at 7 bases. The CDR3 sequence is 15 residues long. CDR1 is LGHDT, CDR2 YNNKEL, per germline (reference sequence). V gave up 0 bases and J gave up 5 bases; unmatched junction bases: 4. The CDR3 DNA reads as TGTGCCAGCAGCCAAGATAAGGGGGCCCATCAGCCCCAGCATTTT. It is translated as CASSQDKGAHQPQHF.

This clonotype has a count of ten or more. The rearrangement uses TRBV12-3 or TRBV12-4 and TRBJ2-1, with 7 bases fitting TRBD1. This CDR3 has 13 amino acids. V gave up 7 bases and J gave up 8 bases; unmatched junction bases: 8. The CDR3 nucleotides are TGTGCCAGCACCCTCGGCAGGGGGTATGAGCAGTTCTTC. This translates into CASTLGRGYEQFF.

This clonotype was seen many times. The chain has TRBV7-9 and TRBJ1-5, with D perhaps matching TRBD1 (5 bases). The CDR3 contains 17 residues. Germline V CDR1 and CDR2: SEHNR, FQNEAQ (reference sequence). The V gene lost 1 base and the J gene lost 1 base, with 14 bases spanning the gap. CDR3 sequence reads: CASSLGYTRGSNQPQHF. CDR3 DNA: TGTGCCAGCAGCTTAGGCTACACCCGGGGGAGCAATCAGCCCCAGCATTTT.

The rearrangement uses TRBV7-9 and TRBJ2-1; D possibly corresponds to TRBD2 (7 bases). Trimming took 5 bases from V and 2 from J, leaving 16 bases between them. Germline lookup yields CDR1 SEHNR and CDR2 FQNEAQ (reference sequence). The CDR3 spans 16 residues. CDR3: CASSRGGYDAYNEQFF. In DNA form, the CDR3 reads TGTGCCAGCAGCCGCGGGGGCTATGACGCCTACAATGAGCAGTTCTTC.

Here the CDR3 reads CASSPHDRNSGNTIYF. CDR3 sequence (DNA): TGTGCCAGCAGCCCCCATGACAGAAACTCTGGAAACACCATATATTTT. The chain has TRBV6-1 and TRBJ1-3; a weak D match, TRBD1 (5 bases). Germline V gene sequence: CDR1 MNHNS, CDR2 SASEGT. The V gene lost 6 bases and the J gene lost 0 bases, with 15 bases spanning the gap. The CDR3 runs to 16 residues.

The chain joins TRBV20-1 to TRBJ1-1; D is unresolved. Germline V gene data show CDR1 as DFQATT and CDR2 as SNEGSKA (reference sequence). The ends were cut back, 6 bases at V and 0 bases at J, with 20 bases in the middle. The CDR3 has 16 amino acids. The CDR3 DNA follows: TGCAGTGCCTCTATAGTCGCGACTCGACTGAACACTGAAGCTTTCTTT. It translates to CSASIVATRLNTEAFF.

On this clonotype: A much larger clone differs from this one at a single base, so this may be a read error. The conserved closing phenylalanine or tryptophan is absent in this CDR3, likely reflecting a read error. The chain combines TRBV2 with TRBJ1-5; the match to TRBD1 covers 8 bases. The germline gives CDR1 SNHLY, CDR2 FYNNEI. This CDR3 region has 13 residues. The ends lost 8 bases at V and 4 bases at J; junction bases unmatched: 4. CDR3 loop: CASCRQGNQPQHS. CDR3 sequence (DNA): TGTGCCAGCTGCAGACAGGGGAATCAGCCCCAGCATTCT.

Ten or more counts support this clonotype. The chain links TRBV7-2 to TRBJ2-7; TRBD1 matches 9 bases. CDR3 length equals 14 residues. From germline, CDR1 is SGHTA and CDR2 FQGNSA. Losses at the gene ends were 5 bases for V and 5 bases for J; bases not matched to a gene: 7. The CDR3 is CASSPDRGTHEQYF. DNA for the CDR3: TGTGCCAGCAGCCCGGACAGGGGTACCCACGAGCAGTACTTC.

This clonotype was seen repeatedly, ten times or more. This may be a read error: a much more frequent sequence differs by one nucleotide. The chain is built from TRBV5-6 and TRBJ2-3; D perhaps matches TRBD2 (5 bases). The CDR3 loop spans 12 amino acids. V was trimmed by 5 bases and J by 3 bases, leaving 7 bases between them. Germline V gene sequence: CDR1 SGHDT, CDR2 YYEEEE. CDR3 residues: CASSSGTDTQYF. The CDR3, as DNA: TGTGCCAGCAGTTCGGGGACAGATACGCAGTATTTT.

CDR3 bases: TGTGCCAGCAGCGTGGCCCAGCCCTACGAGCAGTACTTC. It translates to CASSVAQPYEQYF. This chain joins TRBV11-2 and TRBJ2-7; D remains ambiguous. Germline CDR1 and CDR2: SGHAT and FQNNGV. Trimming took off 5 bases at V and 2 bases at J, with 10 bases between the two ends. The CDR3 extends over 13 amino acids.

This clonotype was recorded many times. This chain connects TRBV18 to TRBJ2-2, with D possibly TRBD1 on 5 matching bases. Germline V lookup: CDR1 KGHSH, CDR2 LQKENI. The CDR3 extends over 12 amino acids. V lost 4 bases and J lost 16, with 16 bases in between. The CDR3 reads CASSLTRDLTFF. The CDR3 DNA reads TGTGCCAGCTCACTCACCAGGGATCTAACGTTTTTT.